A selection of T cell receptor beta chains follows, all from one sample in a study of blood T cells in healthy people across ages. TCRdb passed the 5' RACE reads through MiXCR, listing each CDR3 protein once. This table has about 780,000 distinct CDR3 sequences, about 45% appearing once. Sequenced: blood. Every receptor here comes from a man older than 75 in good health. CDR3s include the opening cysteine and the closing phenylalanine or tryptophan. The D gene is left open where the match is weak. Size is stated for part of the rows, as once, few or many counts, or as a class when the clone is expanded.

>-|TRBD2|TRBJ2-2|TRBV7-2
CASSRTSGTGELFF
TGTGCCAGCAGCCGGACTAGCGGTACCGGGGAGCTGTTTTTT
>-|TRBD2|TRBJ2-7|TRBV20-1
CSARYSSGGQSNEQYF
TGCAGTGCTAGGTACTCTAGCGGGGGTCAATCTAATGAGCAGTACTTC
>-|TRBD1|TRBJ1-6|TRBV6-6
CASTATGDNSPLHF
TGTGCCAGCACAGCGACAGGGGATAATTCACCCCTCCACTTT
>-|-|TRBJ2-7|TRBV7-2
CASSPAPYPSEQYF
TGTGCCAGCAGCCCCGCGCCCTACCCCTCAGAGCAGTACTTC
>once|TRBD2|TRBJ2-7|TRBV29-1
CSVKKAGGYEQYF
TGCAGCGTAAAGAAGGCGGGGGGCTACGAGCAGTACTTC
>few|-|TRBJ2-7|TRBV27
CASSLGSTQYF
TGTGCCAGCAGTTTAGGATCCACTCAGTACTTC
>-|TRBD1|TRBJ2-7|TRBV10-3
CAISGQGAYEQYF
TGTGCCATCAGCGGACAGGGGGCTTACGAGCAGTACTTC
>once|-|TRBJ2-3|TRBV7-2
CASSLRQDTQYF
TGTGCCAGCAGCCTCCGTCAAGATACGCAGTATTTT
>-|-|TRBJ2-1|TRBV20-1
CSARAQIGYNEQFF
TGCAGTGCTAGAGCCCAGATTGGGTACAATGAGCAGTTCTTC
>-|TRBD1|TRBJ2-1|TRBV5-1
CASSPDRADNGQFF
TGCGCCAGCAGCCCGGACAGGGCGGACAATGGGCAGTTCTTC
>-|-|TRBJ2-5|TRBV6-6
CASLGRSQETQYF
TGTGCCAGCTTAGGACGTAGCCAAGAGACCCAGTACTTC
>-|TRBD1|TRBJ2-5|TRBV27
CASSWTGTGFQETQYF
TGTGCCAGCAGTTGGACCGGGACAGGCTTTCAAGAGACCCAGTACTTT
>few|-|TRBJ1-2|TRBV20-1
CSARGAGADGYTF
TGCAGTGCTAGAGGAGCGGGGGCAGATGGCTACACCTTC
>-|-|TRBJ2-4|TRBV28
CASRLGLNGGNIQYF
TGTGCCAGCAGACTGGGCCTCAATGGGGGAAACATTCAGTACTTC
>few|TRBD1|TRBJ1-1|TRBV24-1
CATSDADRVEAFF
TGTGCCACCAGTGACGCTGACAGGGTTGAAGCTTTCTTT
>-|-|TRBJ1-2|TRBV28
CASRAGLNYGYTF
TGTGCCAGCAGGGCAGGGTTAAACTATGGCTACACCTTC
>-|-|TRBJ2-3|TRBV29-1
CSVTKGAQTRRDTQYF
TGCAGCGTTACTAAGGGAGCCCAGACTAGGAGAGATACGCAGTATTTT
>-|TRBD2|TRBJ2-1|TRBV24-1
CATSNLVTSGSNEQFF
TGTGCCACCAGTAATTTGGTCACTAGCGGAAGCAATGAGCAGTTCTTC
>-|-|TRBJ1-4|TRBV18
CASSPSGSTNEKLFF
TGTGCCAGCTCACCCTCAGGGTCAACTAATGAAAAACTGTTTTTT
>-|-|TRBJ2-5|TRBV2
CASRGLTLGETQYF
TGTGCCAGCCGAGGGCTAACTCTCGGGGAGACCCAGTACTTC
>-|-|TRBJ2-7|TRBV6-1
CASTVQGHEQYF
TGTGCCAGCACCGTCCAGGGCCACGAGCAGTACTTC
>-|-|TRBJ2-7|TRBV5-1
CASSDSTGRAYEQYF
TGCGCCAGCAGCGACTCGACAGGGAGGGCCTACGAGCAGTACTTC
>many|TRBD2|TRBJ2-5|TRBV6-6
CASRASGRQETQYF
TGTGCCAGCAGGGCTAGCGGCCGCCAAGAGACCCAGTACTTC
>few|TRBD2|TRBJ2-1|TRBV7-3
CASSFERGTYNEQFF
TGTGCCAGCAGCTTTGAGCGGGGGACCTACAATGAGCAGTTCTTC
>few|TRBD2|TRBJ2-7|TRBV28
CASSLWGSGRFTSSYEQYF
TGTGCCAGCAGTTTATGGGGTAGCGGGAGGTTCACGAGCTCCTACGAGCAGTACTTC
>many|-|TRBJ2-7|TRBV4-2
CASSQDAGPYEQYF
TGTGCCAGCAGCCAAGACGCAGGGCCCTACGAGCAGTACTTC
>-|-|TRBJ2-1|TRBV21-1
CASSKGRPSWSSYNEQFF
TGTGCCAGCAGCAAAGGACGGCCTAGCTGGAGCTCCTACAATGAGCAGTTCTTC
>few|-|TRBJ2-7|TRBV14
CASSQVTAAYEQYF
TGTGCCAGCAGCCAAGTAACCGCGGCCTACGAGCAGTACTTC
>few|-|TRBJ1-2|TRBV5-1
CASREGTNYGYTF
TGCGCCAGCAGAGAGGGTACTAACTATGGCTACACCTTC
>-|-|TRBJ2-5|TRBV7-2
CASSLEGTMGAGEQYF
TGTGCCAGCAGCTTAGAAGGGACGATGGGGGCTGGGGAGCAGTACTTC
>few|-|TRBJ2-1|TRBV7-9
CASSFFQGHNEQFF
TGTGCCAGCAGCTTTTTTCAGGGACACAATGAGCAGTTCTTC
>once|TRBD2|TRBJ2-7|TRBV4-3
CASSQVAGEPYGQYF
TGCGCCAGCAGCCAGGTAGCGGGAGAGCCCTACGGGCAGTACTTC
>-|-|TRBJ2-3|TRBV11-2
CASSLTPEDTQYF
TGTGCCAGCAGCCTGACGCCCGAAGATACGCAGTATTTT
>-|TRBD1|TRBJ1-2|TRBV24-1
CATSDERQGGYTF
TGTGCCACCAGTGACGAAAGACAGGGTGGGTACACCTTC
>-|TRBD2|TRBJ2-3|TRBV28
CASSSRSGRADNETDTQYF
TGTGCCAGCAGTTCCCGTAGCGGGAGAGCCGATAATGAGACAGATACGCAGTATTTT
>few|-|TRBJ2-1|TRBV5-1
CASSWERDEQFF
TGCGCCAGCAGCTGGGAAAGGGATGAGCAGTTCTTC
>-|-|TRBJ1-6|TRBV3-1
CASSQRDLRGNSPLHF
TGTGCCAGCAGCCAGAGGGACCTTAGGGGGAATTCACCCCTCCACTTT
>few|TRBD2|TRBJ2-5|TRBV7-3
CASSWREGETQYF
TGTGCCAGCAGCTGGAGGGAGGGAGAGACCCAGTACTTC
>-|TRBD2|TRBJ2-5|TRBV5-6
CASSHMVSGGNQETQYF
TGTGCCAGCAGCCATATGGTTAGCGGGGGGAATCAAGAGACCCAGTACTTC
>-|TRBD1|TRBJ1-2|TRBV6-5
CASSSPGQGANYGYTF
TGTGCCAGCAGTTCCCCCGGGCAGGGGGCTAACTATGGCTACACCTTC
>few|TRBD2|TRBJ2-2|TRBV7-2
CASSPQLAGANTGELFF
TGTGCCAGCAGCCCCCAACTAGCGGGAGCGAACACCGGGGAGCTGTTTTTT
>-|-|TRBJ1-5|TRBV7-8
CASSLYRDQPQHF
TGTGCCAGCAGCTTGTACAGGGATCAGCCCCAGCATTTT
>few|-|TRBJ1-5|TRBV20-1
CSALADGQLNQPQHF
TGCAGTGCCCTAGCGGATGGGCAGCTCAATCAGCCCCAGCATTTT
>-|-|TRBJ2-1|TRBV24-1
CATSDPGHLYNEQFF
TGTGCCACCAGTGACCCGGGACACCTGTACAATGAGCAGTTCTTC
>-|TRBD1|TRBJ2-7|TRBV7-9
CASSSNPGQGPSYEQYF
TGTGCCAGCAGCTCCAACCCCGGACAGGGGCCTAGCTACGAGCAGTACTTC
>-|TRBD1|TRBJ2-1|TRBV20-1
CSATPGTGIYNEQFF
TGCAGTGCTACCCCCGGGACAGGGATCTACAATGAGCAGTTCTTC
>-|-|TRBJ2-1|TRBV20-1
CSARQPIGSEQFF
TGCAGTGCTAGACAGCCTATCGGGAGTGAGCAGTTCTTC
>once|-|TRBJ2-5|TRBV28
CASRRRGITETQYF
TGTGCCAGCAGGCGACGGGGTATTACGGAGACCCAGTACTTC
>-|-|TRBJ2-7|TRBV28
CAVTDYNEQYF
TGTGCCGTGACAGACTACAATGAGCAGTACTTC
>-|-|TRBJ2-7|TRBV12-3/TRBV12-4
CASSHGQPVNEQYF
TGTGCCAGCAGCCATGGACAGCCCGTCAACGAGCAGTACTTC
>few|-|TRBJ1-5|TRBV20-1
CSARDPGSQLSNQPQHF
TGCAGTGCTAGAGATCCCGGCAGCCAACTTAGCAATCAGCCCCAGCATTTT
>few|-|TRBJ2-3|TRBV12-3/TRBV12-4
CASRIQGTADTQYF
TGTGCCAGCAGGATACAGGGTACGGCAGATACGCAGTATTTT
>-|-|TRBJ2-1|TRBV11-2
CASSLGFNNEQFF
TGTGCCAGCAGCTTAGGGTTCAACAATGAGCAGTTCTTC
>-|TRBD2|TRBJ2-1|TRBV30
CAWSVDSGGWGEQFF
TGTGCCTGGAGTGTAGACTCGGGAGGATGGGGTGAGCAGTTCTTC
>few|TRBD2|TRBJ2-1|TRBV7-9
CASSLPPFGGRTPSYNEQFF
TGTGCCAGCAGCCTCCCGCCCTTTGGCGGGAGAACCCCTTCCTACAATGAGCAGTTCTTC
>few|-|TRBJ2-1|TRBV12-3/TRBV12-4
CATAALEQFF
TGTGCCACTGCGGCTCTTGAGCAGTTCTTC